Below, one T cell receptor (beta chain) is given with its context. Its target antigen remains unknown. No much larger clone is present one base from it, and per-base qualities are unavailable. These data are taken from a study of blood T cell repertoires in COVID-19 (dated by TCRdb to the early 2020s). For the wider study: Samples from collaborators originated in the United States, Italy and Spain and spanned both the acute and convalescent phases of COVID-19. The material from the prospective study consisted of cDNA or gDNA derived from T cells, B-cell-depleted T cells, or PBMCs. Subjects who had been exposed to COVID-19, were actively infected with it, or had recovered from it provided the deeply sampled blood TCRbeta repertoires that made up the dataset. The repertoires were released in a freely available public database intended as a resource for research on the immune response to SARS-CoV-2. The samples were drawn from the first 160 participants of the ongoing ImmuneRACE study and from over a thousand subjects provided by 6 global collaborators. Nearly every sample came with metadata listing a de-identified subject ID, COVID-19 status, age in years and sex. Where available, HLA class I and class II types were taken from metadata supplied by the sample provider and were not determined by assay-based typing. On the study overall, not on this receptor specifically: How much clinical and demographic metadata was included differed by source and by participant, and the metadata was provided uncurated.

TCRbeta CDR3 regions were amplified from genomic DNA using the immunoSEQ Assay, a bias-controlled multiplex PCR. Per the original workflow: Within the assay, amplification of reference gene primers was used to estimate how many nucleated cells each sample contained. Sequence reads were collapsed and filtered to measure the absolute abundance of every unique TCRbeta CDR3 rearrangement. For each sample, productive Simpson clonality was calculated by taking the square root of Simpson's diversity index across productive rearrangements. TCRdb retrieved this table from immuneACCESS and kept in-frame rearrangements only. Not all clones are present; in checked studies, unresolved V genes account for under half, and no reason is known for the remainder. V, J and clone size are those of that table, while D and trimming were read from the DNA. For this sample there are about 250,000 clones; roughly 80% appear just once. The ten biggest clones cover roughly 10% of the sample.

Whole blood was collected in K2EDTA tubes by collaborating institutions according to the institutions' own protocols. Collaborator samples were shipped for TCRbeta analysis as frozen whole blood, isolated PBMCs, or DNA extracted from either sample type. CDR3 length: 15 amino acids, cysteine to phenylalanine. Just CDR3 DNA is preserved here, 45 bases in frame from base 1. From the germline V gene, CDR1 is SGDLS and CDR2 is YYNGEE. V gives up 0 bases and J gives up 4 bases, and the segment between their germline ends measures 13 bases. The sequence links TRBV9 to TRBJ1-1, with TRBD1 as a weak D call on 6 bases. Sequencing input: peripheral blood. The origin of this receptor is a man older than 75 with acute or convalescent COVID-19. The encoded CDR3 is CASSVEVGAGTEAFF. The DNA is TGTGCCAGCAGCGTAGAAGTGGGGGCAGGCACTGAAGCTTTCTTT.